Following are 11 T cell receptor beta chains from one sample sequenced in a study of early T cells in non-severe SARS-CoV-2 infection (dated by TCRdb to 2020 to 2022). Libraries were constructed by 5' RACE. Sequenced using a NextSeq 500. Starting from the raw public reads, TCRdb applied fastp trimming at Q25, assembled clones with MiXCR and retained in-frame beta chains. For every CDR3 protein sequence, its rows merge into one entry that carries the most common genes and DNA. Across this sample there are tens of thousands of distinct CDR3 sequences, with 7% to 10% seen only once. Jointly, the top ten make up under 25% of the sample. Source material: whole blood. The receptors here all came from an adult who was a healthcare worker with PCR-confirmed SARS-CoV-2 infection or an uninfected control (not recorded which).

In this sample, this clonotype turned up many times. The gene calls are TRBV4-2 and TRBJ1-1; D gene uncertain. Deletions cut 0 bases from V and 7 bases from J, with 6 bases between. This CDR3 spans 12 amino acids. The germline CDR1 and CDR2 sequences are LGHNA and YNFKEQ. This CDR3 reads CASSQDLIEAFF. DNA of the CDR3: TGTGCCAGCAGCCAAGATCTGATTGAAGCTTTCTTT.

A few counts support this clonotype. This chain connects TRBV30 to TRBJ2-7; 7 positions agree with TRBD1. The germline CDR1 and CDR2 sequences are GTSNPN and SVGIG (reference sequence). The CDR3 is 14 residues long. V was pared by 1 base and J by 4 bases, with 7 bases of the junction left unmatched. The CDR3 region has the DNA TGTGCCTGGAGTGCCCGACAGGGCCTTTACGAGCAGTACTTC. It encodes CAWSARQGLYEQYF.

This clonotype turned up a few times. The chain employs TRBV5-1 and TRBJ2-7; D unclear. V dropped 4 bases and J dropped 3 bases, with 14 bases sitting between them. In germline, CDR1 is SGHRS, CDR2 YFSETQ. This CDR3 region has 14 residues. CDR3 residues: CASSPSGDFYEQYF. Here the CDR3 DNA reads TGCGCCAGCAGCCCTTCAGGAGACTTCTACGAGCAGTACTTC. The whole variable domain, remainder taken from reference TRBV5-1 and TRBJ2-7, is KAGVTQTPRYLIKTRGQQVTLSCSPISGHRSVSWYQQTPGQGLQFLFEYFSETQRNKGNFPGRFSGRQFSNSRSEMNVSTLELGDSALYLCASSPSGDFYEQYFGPGTRLTVT.

This clonotype was seen more than once but under ten times. The genes are TRBV12-3 or TRBV12-4 and TRBJ2-7, with unresolved D. V lost 5 bases and J lost 0, with 8 bases in between. The CDR3 loop spans 13 amino acids. The CDR3 reads CASSPPSSYEQYF. The CDR3 DNA is TGTGCCAGCAGTCCCCCGAGCTCCTACGAGCAGTACTTC.

This clonotype has a handful of counts. CDR3 in amino acids: CSAAVRSGYEQYF. The CDR3 DNA reads TGCAGTGCCGCCGTGAGGAGCGGCTACGAGCAGTACTTC. V is TRBV20-1 and J is TRBJ2-7; a weak D match, TRBD2 (5 bases). This CDR3 is built from 13 residues. Looked up from germline, CDR1 is DFQATT and CDR2 is SNEGSKA (reference sequence). V gave up 6 bases and J gave up 3 bases, with 15 bases separating them.

This clonotype was seen only a few times. V is TRBV12-3 or TRBV12-4 and J is TRBJ1-4, with TRBD1 matching over 7 bases. The CDR3 runs to 13 residues. V shed 10 bases, J shed 5 bases, and the junction held 7 bases outside the gene matches. The CDR3 reads CATRDRENEKLFF. The DNA for the CDR3 is TGTGCCACACGGGACAGAGAGAATGAAAAACTGTTTTTT.

This clonotype was picked up many times. The chain employs TRBV3-1 and TRBJ2-3; D is unclear. The CDR3 runs to 11 residues. Trimming pared 5 bases from V and 4 bases from J, leaving 4 bases between. Germline assignment: CDR1 LGHDT and CDR2 YNNKEL (reference sequence). CDR3 amino acids: CASSGADTQYF. The CDR3 nucleotides read TGTGCCAGCAGCGGTGCAGATACGCAGTATTTT.

This clonotype was recorded at least ten times. The chain joins TRBV20-1 to TRBJ1-4, with a weak D call TRBD1 (5 bases). Per germline, CDR1 DFQATT and CDR2 SNEGSKA (reference sequence). The CDR3 runs 14 residues. The V end lost 3 bases, the J end lost 4 bases, and 12 bases lay between the germline ends. For the CDR3, the DNA is TGCAGTGCTAGTGTCAGGGACCTTAATGAAAAACTGTTTTTT. This encodes CSASVRDLNEKLFF.

The rearrangement joins TRBV6-6 to TRBJ2-2, with a possible D match to TRBD2 (5 bases). The germline V gene has CDR1 MNHNY and CDR2 SVGAGI (reference sequence). CDR3 length: 15 amino acids. V gave up 0 bases and J gave up 4 bases, with 9 bases separating them. CDR3 protein: CASSYSRAGTGELFF. CDR3 nucleotides: TGTGCCAGCAGTTACTCGAGGGCTGGCACCGGGGAGCTGTTTTTT.

This chain uses TRBV2 with TRBJ2-5; TRBD1 or TRBD2 may be the D gene (6 bases each). Germline CDR1 SNHLY, CDR2 FYNNEI. V lost 8 bases and J lost 4, with 11 bases in between. CDR3 length: 12 amino acids. Here the CDR3 DNA reads TGTGCCAGCGGGGGGCTACGAGAGACCCAGTACTTC. It is translated as CASGGLRETQYF.

The table lists this clonotype with many counts. The chain employs TRBV3-1 and TRBJ1-2; possibly TRBD1 for D (6 bases). V lost 2 bases, J lost 3 bases, and 16 bases lay in between. Germline V lookup: CDR1 LGHDT, CDR2 YNNKEL (reference sequence). The CDR3 runs 16 residues. As DNA, the CDR3 is TGTGCCAGCAGCCAATTAGGGGGGCTCCAATACTATGGCTACACCTTC. Protein product: CASSQLGGLQYYGYTF.